This TCR beta chain came from a study of T cells in Graves' hyperthyroidism and ophthalmopathy. General observations from the study: It was a median around 6 months before onset that the model predicted ophthalmopathy. The majority of expanded thyroid clonotypes above 0.001 also appeared in blood.

Germline assignment: CDR1 SEHNR and CDR2 FQNEAQ (reference sequence). The CDR3 is 14 residues long. V was cut by 3 bases and J by 5 bases, with 13 bases left in between. Amplified TCR beta CDR3 regions came from RNA transcripts. HTBI primers were employed in a first-round RT-PCR of the TCR CDR3. TCRdb recomputed calls from the multiplex PCR reads with MiXCR, one row per CDR3 protein. The table includes over 400,000 distinct CDR3 sequences, approximately 15% detected once. The table lists this clonotype with many counts. As yet, its antigen is unknown. Sample: blood. The chain has TRBV7-9 and TRBJ2-5; no clear D gene. The TCR was taken from a man aged 18 to 29 with Graves' ophthalmopathy. As DNA, the CDR3 is TGTGCCAGCAGCTTCCCATTGGGTCGGGAGACCCAGTACTTC. The encoded protein is CASSFPLGRETQYF.